Listed below are T cell receptor beta chains from one sample, sequenced in a study of shared clonotypes between healthy human individuals. The data were produced by immunoSEQ multiplex PCR, yet TCRdb's version contains in-frame clones alone and is incomplete. The top ten clones hold approximately 12% of a sample with 450,000 to 600,000 clones, roughly 85% of them seen once. Sequenced sample: PBMCs. These receptor sequences come from a woman in her 40s in good health. Some clones in this sample may be carry-over from other donors' samples. The CDR3 runs from the conserved cysteine through the conserved F or W. A D gene is named only where the DNA matches it firmly. Not all rows give a size; the values are once, few, many and, for expanded clones, a class.

CDR3,DNA,J,size,V,D
CASSRWTYEQFF,TGTGCCAGCAGCCGGTGGACTTATGAGCAGTTCTTC,TRBJ2-1,-,TRBV7-2,-
CASRLDREEYNEQFF,TGTGCCAGCAGGCTCGACAGGGAGGAGTACAATGAGCAGTTCTTC,TRBJ2-1,once,TRBV5-8,-
CAWSKPRLAIYNEQFF,TGTGCCTGGAGTAAACCCCGACTAGCGATTTACAATGAGCAGTTCTTC,TRBJ2-1,once,TRBV30,TRBD2
CASSLAVGPQETQYF,TGTGCCAGCAGCTTAGCGGTGGGACCGCAAGAGACCCAGTACTTC,TRBJ2-5,-,TRBV7-9,-
CASTAGRGTGELFF,TGTGCCAGCACCGCAGGGAGGGGCACCGGGGAGCTGTTTTTT,TRBJ2-2,few,TRBV2,TRBD2
CASSRSGEAFF,TGTGCCAGCAGTCGGAGCGGGGAAGCTTTCTTT,TRBJ1-1,-,TRBV6-5,-
CASRGKTSRAIGAFF,TGTGCCAGCAGAGGGAAGACGAGTCGAGCAATTGGAGCTTTCTTT,TRBJ1-1,-,TRBV2,-
CASSLGLETQYF,TGTGCCAGCAGTTTAGGGTTGGAGACCCAGTACTTC,TRBJ2-5,-,TRBV28,-
CASSSHGTGRDGYTF,TGTGCCAGTAGTAGCCACGGGACAGGGAGGGATGGCTACACCTTC,TRBJ1-2,-,TRBV19,TRBD1
CASSVQGYEQYF,TGTGCCAGCAGCGTCCAGGGCTACGAGCAGTACTTC,TRBJ2-7,-,TRBV6-4,-
CSVVRDMGADGYTF,TGCAGCGTTGTTAGGGACATGGGAGCGGATGGCTACACCTTC,TRBJ1-2,few,TRBV29-1,-
CSVGRIPNYGYTF,TGCAGCGTTGGCAGGATTCCTAACTATGGCTACACCTTC,TRBJ1-2,-,TRBV29-1,-
CASSQDRGLYNEQFF,TGTGCCAGCAGCCAGGACAGGGGCCTTTACAATGAGCAGTTCTTC,TRBJ2-1,-,TRBV7-2,TRBD1
CASRPGSTSNQPQHF,TGTGCCAGCAGGCCAGGAAGTACTAGCAATCAGCCCCAGCATTTT,TRBJ1-5,-,TRBV28,-
CASSWLGGSGANVLTF,TGCGCCAGCAGCTGGCTTGGGGGTTCTGGGGCCAACGTCCTGACTTTC,TRBJ2-6,-,TRBV5-1,-
CASSLGTAGANVLTF,TGTGCCAGCTCACTCGGGACAGCTGGGGCCAACGTCCTGACTTTC,TRBJ2-6,-,TRBV18,TRBD1
CASSVHETGELFF,TGTGCCAGCAGTGTTCACGAAACCGGGGAGCTGTTTTTT,TRBJ2-2,-,TRBV2,-
CASSTLGGRVSSPLHF,TGTGCCAGCAGTACGCTCGGGGGCCGTGTTTCTTCACCCCTCCACTTT,TRBJ1-6,-,TRBV28,-
CASSGIQGYPREQYF,TGTGCCAGCAGCGGAATACAGGGATACCCTAGGGAGCAGTACTTC,TRBJ2-7,once,TRBV9,-
CASSPHRENGYTF,TGTGCCAGCAGCCCCCACAGGGAAAATGGCTACACCTTC,TRBJ1-2,-,TRBV7-2,-
CASPGGRAGDTQNTEAFF,TGTGCCAGTCCCGGAGGGCGGGCGGGGGATACCCAGAACACTGAAGCTTTCTTT,TRBJ1-1,-,TRBV7-3,-
CASSPTRQGGSYNEQFF,TGTGCCAGCAGCCCAACTAGACAGGGAGGGTCCTACAATGAGCAGTTCTTC,TRBJ2-1,-,TRBV5-5,-
CASSLVPQKETQYF,TGTGCCAGCAGCTTAGTACCCCAGAAAGAGACCCAGTACTTC,TRBJ2-5,-,TRBV7-9,-
CASSVEGVGETQYF,TGTGCCAGCAGCGTAGAAGGGGTGGGGGAGACCCAGTACTTC,TRBJ2-5,-,TRBV9,-
CAWNQAGSYNEQFF,TGTGCCTGGAATCAAGCTGGCTCCTACAATGAGCAGTTCTTC,TRBJ2-1,-,TRBV30,-
CAITRDTQETQYF,TGTGCCATCACCAGAGACACCCAAGAGACCCAGTACTTC,TRBJ2-5,once,TRBV10-3,-
CASSLGGAGQTEAFF,TGCGCCAGCAGCTTGGGCGGGGCAGGCCAGACTGAAGCTTTCTTT,TRBJ1-1,-,TRBV5-1,-
CASSLGSGIDADTQYF,TGCGCCAGCAGCCTCGGTAGCGGGATTGACGCAGATACGCAGTATTTT,TRBJ2-3,-,TRBV5-1,TRBD2
CASSSQGGLRSSEAFF,TGTGCCAGCAGCTCCCAGGGCGGACTTAGGTCTAGTGAAGCTTTCTTT,TRBJ1-1,-,TRBV7-2,-
CASSQDGRGNEQFF,TGTGCCAGCAGCCAAGATGGTAGAGGAAATGAGCAGTTCTTC,TRBJ2-1,-,TRBV4-2,-
CASSTGPRDFSGQPQHF,TGTGCCAGTAGTACGGGACCGAGGGATTTCTCGGGTCAGCCCCAGCATTTT,TRBJ1-5,-,TRBV19,-
CASMERLPNTGELFF,TGTGCCAGCATGGAGAGATTACCGAACACCGGGGAGCTGTTTTTT,TRBJ2-2,-,TRBV28,-
CASGGAQGARVFQHF,TGTGCCAGCGGGGGGGCCCAGGGGGCGCGGGTTTTCCAGCATTTT,TRBJ1-5,-,TRBV6-1,TRBD1